This TCR beta chain was obtained from a study of blood T cells in healthy people across ages. The study, taken as a whole, reports: The study found TCR beta diversity correlated strongly with naive T cell percentage.

Comment on this clonotype: Its antigen is as yet unknown.

Sample-barcoded 5' priming and a J-beta primer mix drove a second PCR of 7 to 11 cycles. Each of the samples gave a minimum of 2.5 million paired-end reads that contained CDR3. One entry per CDR3 protein, called by TCRdb with MiXCR from the 5' RACE reads. The sample carries roughly 790,000 distinct CDR3 sequences, roughly 45% recorded once. V was pared by 6 bases and J by 11 bases, with 14 bases of the junction left unmatched. Germline values: CDR1 LGHNA, CDR2 YSLEER. This CDR3 region has 15 residues. The chain carries TRBV4-3 and TRBJ2-5, with 11 bases aligning to TRBD2. The source is a woman in her sixties or seventies in good health. Sequencing input: blood. CDR3 in DNA: TGCGCCAGCAGGCCGACTAGCGGGGCGACTAATGAGCAGTACTTC. It codes for CASRPTSGATNEQYF.